This TCR beta chain was identified in a study of cytomegalovirus exposure and HLA in healthy donors. A word on this clone: What it recognizes is unknown.

Findings and caveats of the study: In an earlier analysis, most TCR beta V segments were productive about 87% or about 30% of the time. One later analysis reportedly identified an Asian-associated ancestry cluster that showed fewer N-insertions than the roughly 670-donor mean. TCR beta sequences numbering roughly 16,000 were associated with HLA alleles at 0.05 false discovery rate in a later analysis. When presence/absence was analysed, sequencing depth was taken to be roughly uniform across donors.

CDR1 is LNHDA, CDR2 SQIVND, per germline (reference sequence). The V and J ends lost 5 bases and 6 bases, in that order; junction bases with no gene match: 11. CDR3 length equals 15 residues. The PCR had 60 Vbeta and 13 Jbeta primers. Generated by immunoSEQ multiplex PCR, the TCRdb table keeps only in-frame clones and is missing some. The repertoire holds over 150,000 clones, with approximately 78% as singletons. The chain recombines TRBV19 with TRBJ2-5; TRBD1 matches 8 bases. Sequencing was performed on PBMCs. The sequence derives from a male donor in good health and CMV-seronegative. In DNA form, the CDR3 reads TGTGCCAGTAGTCCCCAGGACAGGGCTGGACAGACCCAGTACTTC. Protein product: CASSPQDRAGQTQYF.